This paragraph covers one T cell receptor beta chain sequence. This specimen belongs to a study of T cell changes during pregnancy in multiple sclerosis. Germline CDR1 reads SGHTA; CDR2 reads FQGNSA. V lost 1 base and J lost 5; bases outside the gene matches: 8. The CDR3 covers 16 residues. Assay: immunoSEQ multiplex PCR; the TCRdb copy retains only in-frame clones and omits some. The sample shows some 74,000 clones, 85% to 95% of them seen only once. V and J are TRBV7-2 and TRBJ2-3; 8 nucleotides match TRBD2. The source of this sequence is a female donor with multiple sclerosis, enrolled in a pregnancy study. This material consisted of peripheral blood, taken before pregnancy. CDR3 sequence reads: CASSLGLLAAKDTQYF. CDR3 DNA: TGTGCCAGCAGCTTAGGGTTACTAGCGGCGAAAGATACGCAGTATTTT. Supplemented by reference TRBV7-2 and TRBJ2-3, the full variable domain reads GAGVSQSPSNKVTEKGKDVELRCDPISGHTALYWYRQSLGQGLEFLIYFQGNSAPDKSGLPSDRFSAERTGGSVSTLTIQRTQQEDSAVYLCASSLGLLAAKDTQYFGPGTRLTVL.